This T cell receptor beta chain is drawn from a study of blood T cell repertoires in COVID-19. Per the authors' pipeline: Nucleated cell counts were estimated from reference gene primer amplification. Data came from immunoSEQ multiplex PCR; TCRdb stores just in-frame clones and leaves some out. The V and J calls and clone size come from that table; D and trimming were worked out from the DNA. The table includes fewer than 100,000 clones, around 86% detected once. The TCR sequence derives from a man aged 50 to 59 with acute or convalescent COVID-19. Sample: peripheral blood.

The chain's CDR3 is CASSPPGAAGVSGEQFF. The CDR3 coding sequence is TGTGCCAGCAGCCCGCCGGGAGCGGCGGGAGTGAGTGGTGAGCAGTTCTTC. V usage is TRBV11-3 and J usage is TRBJ2-1; 7 positions agree with TRBD2. Per the germline V gene, CDR1 is SGHNT and CDR2 is YENEEA. This CDR3 is 17 amino acids long. V was clipped by 5 bases and J by 9 bases; unmatched bases: 19.